The next 26 T cell receptor beta chains were all read from a single sample in a study of T cells after yellow fever vaccination. A single record per CDR3 protein comes from TCRdb applying MiXCR to the 5' RACE reads. The table lists roughly 310,000 distinct CDR3 sequences, roughly 3.5% of them singletons. The specimen was PBMCs, collected on the day of the yellow fever booster vaccination. These receptors came from a man aged 18 to 30 who received the YFV17D yellow fever vaccine.

The genes are TRBV9 and TRBJ2-3, with TRBD1 matching over 8 bases. There are 16 residues in the CDR3. Germline V gives CDR1 SGDLS, CDR2 YYNGEE. V lost 4 bases, J lost 2 bases, and 9 bases stayed unmatched. CDR3 in DNA: TGTGCCAGCAGCCAACGCCCAGGGGGCATCACAGATACGCAGTATTTT. This sequence encodes CASSQRPGGITDTQYF.

This chain connects TRBV20-1 to TRBJ2-7; TRBD1 agrees at 10 bases. Germline CDR1 DFQATT, CDR2 SNEGSKA (reference sequence). This CDR3 has 13 residues. J was trimmed by 3 bases and V by 5 bases; bases with no gene match: 4. The CDR3 DNA is TGCAGTGCTCACCGGGACAGGGGCTACGAGCAGTACGTC. Translated, it gives CSAHRDRGYEQYV.

In this sample, this clonotype turned up a few times. The junction departs from the called germline gene at one end, perhaps through a read error. V gene TRBV7-7 combines with J gene TRBJ2-1, with D perhaps TRBD1 or TRBD2 (7 bases each). The CDR3 has 13 amino acids. From germline, CDR1 is SSHAT and CDR2 FNYEAQ (reference sequence). In nucleotides, the CDR3 is TGTGCTAGCAGCCCCAGGGGGAGGGGTGAGCAGTTCTTC. Translated: CASSPRGRGEQFF.

This clonotype has a count of ten or more. This chain uses TRBV6-2 or TRBV6-3 with TRBJ2-3; D tentatively fits TRBD1 or TRBD2 (6 bases each). Between the trimmed V and J ends, which lost 5 bases and 3 bases, there was a span of 15 bases. CDR3 length equals 15 residues. CDR1 and CDR2 from the germline V gene are MNHEY and SVGEGT. CDR3 in amino acids: CASSRGQTNTDTQYF. For the CDR3, the DNA is TGTGCCAGCAGTCGGGGGCAAACCAATACAGATACGCAGTATTTT.

V is TRBV27 and J is TRBJ2-1; D gene ambiguous. V was pared by 0 bases and J by 0 bases, with 6 bases between. The CDR3 spans 15 residues. The V gene's germline CDR1 is MNHEY and CDR2 SMNVEV (reference sequence). CDR3 amino acids: CASSLSQDSYNEQFF. DNA for the CDR3: TGTGCCAGCAGTTTATCTCAGGACTCCTACAATGAGCAGTTCTTC.

This rearrangement joins TRBV18 to TRBJ2-5; tentatively, D is TRBD1 or TRBD2 (5 bases each). The V and J ends lost 2 bases and 1 base respectively, with 11 bases between them. The CDR3 totals 15 residues. CDR1 is KGHSH and CDR2 is LQKENI in the germline V gene. The DNA for the CDR3 is TGTGCCAGCTCACCAAGGCCAGGGACCCAAGAGACCCAGTACTTC. Encoded protein: CASSPRPGTQETQYF.

There are a few counts of this clonotype. The chain combines TRBV20-1 with TRBJ2-2; the match to TRBD1 covers 7 bases. The CDR3 runs to 16 residues. CDR1 DFQATT and CDR2 SNEGSKA come from the germline V gene (reference sequence). The V and J ends lost 5 bases and 4 bases, in that order; junction bases with no gene match: 13. CDR3 sequence reads: CSAARLQGWGTGELFF. The CDR3 DNA reads TGCAGTGCTGCCCGGCTACAGGGGTGGGGCACCGGGGAGCTGTTTTTT.

The J gene is TRBJ2-5, the V gene TRBV18, with a possible D match to TRBD1 (7 bases). The V gene's germline CDR1 is KGHSH and CDR2 LQKENI. Trimming took 3 bases from V and 6 from J, leaving 11 bases between them. The CDR3 is 13 residues long. Here the CDR3 reads CASSPPGGKTQYF. Here the CDR3 DNA reads TGTGCCAGCTCACCGCCAGGGGGGAAGACCCAGTACTTC.

This clonotype has more than one count but fewer than ten. The chain carries TRBV7-9 and TRBJ2-7; possible D gene TRBD2, 6 bases. Trimming took off 4 bases at V and 3 bases at J, with 16 bases between the two ends. This CDR3 region has 15 residues. Germline V gene lookup returns CDR1 SEHNR and CDR2 FQNEAQ (reference sequence). CDR3 loop: CASSSRNWGDYEQYF. The CDR3 DNA follows: TGTGCCAGCAGCTCGCGGAATTGGGGGGACTACGAGCAGTACTTC.

V usage is TRBV7-2 and J usage is TRBJ1-5, with 7 bases lining up with TRBD1. CDR3 length: 14 residues. CDR1 SGHTA and CDR2 FQGNSA come from the germline V gene. Germline trimming cut 4 bases from V and 4 bases from J; bases unmatched to any gene: 4. The CDR3 region has the DNA TGTGCCAGCAGCTCGGACAGGTTTAATCAGCCCCAGCATTTT. It encodes CASSSDRFNQPQHF.

This clonotype was counted only a few times. The V call is TRBV2, the J call TRBJ2-3; no clear D gene. CDR1 and CDR2 from the germline V gene are SNHLY and FYNNEI. The V end lost 6 bases, the J end lost 3 bases, and 7 bases lay between the germline ends. There are 12 residues in the CDR3. CDR3 sequence: CASRALTDTQYF. CDR3 DNA sequence: TGTGCCAGCAGAGCTCTTACAGATACGCAGTATTTT. Full variable domain (remainder filled in from reference TRBV2 and TRBJ2-3): EPEVTQTPSHQVTQMGQEVILRCVPISNHLYFYWYRQILGQKVEFLVSFYNNEISEKSEIFDDQFSVERPDGSNFTLKIRSTKLEDSAMYFCASRALTDTQYFGPGTRLTVL.

This clonotype was detected ten times or more. The J gene is TRBJ1-4, the V gene TRBV5-4; D gene ambiguous. The germline V and J ends were trimmed by 0 bases and 8 bases, with 14 bases remaining between them. CDR1 is SGHNT, CDR2 YYREEE, per germline (reference sequence). The CDR3 sequence is 15 residues long. The CDR3 spells CASSLDNLGGEKLFF. DNA of the CDR3: TGTGCCAGCAGCTTGGACAACCTCGGCGGGGAAAAACTGTTTTTT.

The V gene is TRBV2, the J gene TRBJ2-1; 7 bases fit TRBD1. The CDR3 has 16 amino acids. V trimming: 5 bases; J trimming: 9 bases; junction bases outside the gene matches: 16. Germline V CDR1 and CDR2: SNHLY, FYNNEI. Written as DNA, the CDR3 is TGTGCCAGCAGTTCACCGGGACAGTCCCCTTTCGGTGAGCAGTTCTTC. Its translation is CASSSPGQSPFGEQFF.

This clonotype appeared many times. The chain joins TRBV12-3 or TRBV12-4 to TRBJ2-6; D gene uncertain. The CDR3 totals 12 residues. Trimming removed 7 bases at V and 4 bases at J, with 5 bases between. The CDR3 nucleotides are TGTGCCAGCATAGGAGGGGCCAACGTCCTGACTTTC. The encoded protein is CASIGGANVLTF.

The chain carries TRBV5-4 and TRBJ2-1; the D gene is possibly TRBD1 (6 bases). The CDR3 extends over 14 amino acids. With 4 bases removed from V and 0 bases from J, the gap between germline ends came to 8 bases. The germline CDR1 and CDR2 sequences are SGHNT and YYREEE (reference sequence). CDR3 DNA sequence: TGTGCCAGCAGCCGGGACAACTCCTACAATGAGCAGTTCTTC. It translates to CASSRDNSYNEQFF.

This clonotype was seen repeatedly, ten times or more. For the CDR3, the DNA is TGTGCCAGCAGTTTACAGCTATATAATTCACCCCTCCACTTT. Encoded protein: CASSLQLYNSPLHF. The chain has TRBV6-5 and TRBJ1-6; D is unresolved. The CDR3 contains 14 residues. Germline CDR1 and CDR2: MNHEY and SVGAGI. V was shortened by 4 bases and J by 4 bases, with 8 bases between the two germline ends.

The chain joins TRBV28 to TRBJ2-5; 7 bases map to TRBD1. The CDR3 consists of 14 residues. Trimming cost V 6 bases and J 5 bases; bases outside gene matches: 9. Germline V gives CDR1 MDHEN, CDR2 SYDVKM. The CDR3, as DNA: TGTGCCAGCAGGGGACAGTGGGATCTTGAGACCCAGTACTTC. It specifies CASRGQWDLETQYF.

This clonotype has at least ten counts. V usage is TRBV2 and J usage is TRBJ1-4; TRBD1 matches at 7 bases. CDR1 is SNHLY, CDR2 FYNNEI, per germline. The J segment lost 7 bases and the V segment lost 7 bases, leaving 0 bases of the junction unmatched. The CDR3 is 11 amino acids. DNA of the CDR3: TGTGCCAGCAACAGGGGTGAAAAACTGTTTTTT. This sequence encodes CASNRGEKLFF.

This clonotype came up a few times. Here the CDR3 reads CASSLGFPNYGYTF. For the CDR3, the DNA is TGTGCCAGCAGCTTGGGGTTCCCTAACTATGGCTACACCTTC. V and J are TRBV7-2 and TRBJ1-2; D unresolved. The CDR3 spans 14 residues. CDR1 and CDR2 (germline): SGHTA, FQGNSA. Between the trimmed V and J ends, which lost 3 bases and 0 bases, there was a span of 8 bases.

This rearrangement joins TRBV27 to TRBJ1-3; D is unresolved. Trimming took off 0 bases at V and 4 bases at J, with 4 bases between the two ends. The germline CDR1 and CDR2 sequences are MNHEY and SMNVEV (reference sequence). CDR3 length equals 13 residues. The CDR3, as DNA: TGTGCCAGCAGTTTATCGTGGGGAAACACCATATATTTT. This translates into CASSLSWGNTIYF.

V and J are TRBV29-1 and TRBJ1-2, with a tentative D call TRBD1 (6 bases). Germline values: CDR1 SQVTM, CDR2 ANQGSEA. CDR3 size: 12 residues. V lost 6 bases, J lost 4 bases, and 12 bases lay in between. DNA for the CDR3: TGCAGCGTGGACAGACCACCCTATGGCTACACCTTC. Its translation: CSVDRPPYGYTF.

This clonotype appeared many times. V usage is TRBV4-3 and J usage is TRBJ2-4; 8 bases align to TRBD1. The CDR3 has 13 amino acids. With 3 bases clipped from V and 7 bases from J, the junction kept 2 bases outside the gene matches. CDR1 and CDR2 from the germline V gene are LGHNA and YSLEER. This chain's CDR3 is CASSQQGANIQYF. CDR3 coding DNA: TGCGCCAGCAGCCAGCAGGGGGCGAACATTCAGTACTTC.

The gene calls are TRBV3-2 and TRBJ1-5. TRBV3-2 is a known pseudogene. CDR3 length: 12 residues. The CDR3 sequence is CAKEGFRGPQHF. The CDR3, as DNA: TGTGCCAAAGAGGGCTTTAGGGGTCCCCAGCATTTT.

The chain is built from TRBV6-1 and TRBJ1-5, with 7 nucleotides matching TRBD1. CDR1 and CDR2 from the germline V gene are MNHNS and SASEGT. With V trimmed by 3 bases and J by 6 bases, 8 bases remained unmatched. The length of the CDR3 is 15 residues. The DNA for the CDR3 is TGTGCCAGCAGTGACTACAGGGGATACGGTCAGCCCCAGCATTTT. This translates into CASSDYRGYGQPQHF.

This clonotype has a count of ten or more. The V and J genes are TRBV27 and TRBJ2-2; no clear D. The CDR3 covers 19 residues. The germline V and J ends were trimmed by 1 base and 2 bases, with 20 bases remaining between them. Germline V gives CDR1 MNHEY, CDR2 SMNVEV (reference sequence). The CDR3 coding sequence is TGTGCCAGCAGTTTATTGGCAGCAGTTGGTGGGGAAAACACCGGGGAGCTGTTTTTT. Protein product: CASSLLAAVGGENTGELFF.

Ten or more counts support this clonotype. The chain's CDR3 is CASSPGGWDTGELFF. The CDR3 DNA is TGCGCCAGCAGCCCAGGGGGCTGGGACACCGGGGAGCTGTTTTTT. The gene calls are TRBV5-1 and TRBJ2-2; 8 bases fit TRBD1. The CDR3 consists of 15 residues. Trimming at V came to 4 bases and at J to 3 bases, leaving 5 bases not matched to a gene. Germline lookup yields CDR1 SGHRS and CDR2 YFSETQ.